The clone carrying this T cell receptor (beta chain) showed up just a few times. Construction of TCR beta libraries relied on iRepertoire HTBI primers and on Arm-PCR targeting CDR3 regions. TCRdb analysed the multiplex PCR reads with MiXCR anew, one entry per CDR3 protein. Among 360,000 or so distinct CDR3 sequences listed, around 17% were seen once. Time point of the sample: newly diagnosed GD, antithyroid drugs for less than 3 months. From PBMCs, RNA was extracted and then used to make the TCR library. Graves' disease diagnoses used American Thyroid Association guidelines. The sample comes from a study of regulatory T cells in long-lasting Graves disease. At the level of the study: For under 3 months, newly diagnosed Graves' patients had been taking antithyroid drugs.

V lost 5 bases and J lost 3, with 10 bases in between. The CDR3 extends over 13 amino acids. The germline gives CDR1 SGHTA, CDR2 FQGTGA. These same records also appear under a second study, on T cells in Graves' hyperthyroidism and ophthalmopathy. From that second work: Primed by the HTBI set, a first-round RT-PCR was run on the TCR CDR3.

The sequence was obtained from a man aged 35 to 55 with Graves disease. Sequences were derived from peripheral blood mononuclear cells (PBMCs), sampled at new diagnosis, from a patient treated with antithyroid drugs. This chain connects TRBV7-3 to TRBJ2-5; D gene unclear. CDR3 sequence reads: CASSPNREETQYF. The CDR3 DNA follows: TGTGCCAGCAGCCCGAACAGAGAAGAGACCCAGTACTTC.